The T cell receptor beta chain under discussion was sequenced for a study of shared clonotypes between healthy human individuals. The CDR3 contains 13 residues. The V end was cut by 0 bases, the J end by 6 bases, with 10 bases between. CDR1 SGHDT and CDR2 YYEEEE come from the germline V gene. Comments on this clone: This CDR3 is also generated by other DNA sequences in the sample.

Sequencing used immunoSEQ multiplex PCR; TCRdb keeps in-frame clones, though not all of them. The sample lists 2,500,000 or so clones, about nine tenths seen once, with 0.37% in the top ten. The chain links TRBV5-6 to TRBJ2-7; tentative D call: TRBD2 (6 bases). Sequencing input: naive CD4+ T cells from PBMCs. Documented subset: CD45RA+ positively selected. The source of this sequence is a man aged 18 to 29 in good health. Some clones in this sample may be carry-over from other donors' samples. DNA of the CDR3: TGTGCCAGCAGCTTGGGAAGGGGAGGCGAGCAGTACTTC. Amino acids: CASSLGRGGEQYF. The whole variable domain, remainder taken from reference TRBV5-6 and TRBJ2-7, is DAGVTQSPTHLIKTRGQQVTLRCSPKSGHDTVSWYQQALGQGPQFIFQYYEEEERQRGNFPDRFSGHQFPNYSSELNVNALLLGDSALYLCASSLGRGGEQYFGPGTRLTVT.